These 15 T cell receptor beta chains originate from one sample sequenced in a study of T cells in Graves' hyperthyroidism and ophthalmopathy. RNA transcripts gave rise to amplified TCR beta CDR3 regions. The TCR CDR3 first-round RT-PCR relied on the HTBI primer set. A single record per CDR3 protein comes from TCRdb applying MiXCR to the multiplex PCR reads. The sample lists about 640,000 distinct CDR3 sequences, under 25% occurring once. Material: blood. Source of these receptors: a man aged 25-45 years with Graves' ophthalmopathy.

The chain joins TRBV7-8 to TRBJ1-4, with D perhaps matching TRBD1 (5 bases). This CDR3 spans 15 amino acids. Trimming pared 1 base from V and 4 bases from J, leaving 10 bases between. Germline-derived CDR1 and CDR2 are SGHVS and FQNEAQ. The CDR3 region is CASSLGRGLNEKLFF. In nucleotides, the CDR3 is TGTGCCAGCAGCTTAGGACGGGGACTTAATGAAAAACTGTTTTTT.

This clonotype was recorded a few times. V gene TRBV28 combines with J gene TRBJ2-5, with TRBD1 matching over 9 bases. The germline V gene has CDR1 MDHEN and CDR2 SYDVKM. V gave up 3 bases and J gave up 6 bases; unmatched junction bases: 8. The CDR3 contains 15 residues. The CDR3 bases are TGTGCCAGCAGTTTTCGGGACAGGGAGGTGCAGACCCAGTACTTC. The encoded protein is CASSFRDREVQTQYF.

In its sample, this clonotype was seen a few times. The V gene is TRBV7-9, the J gene TRBJ2-3, with D perhaps TRBD1 or TRBD2 (5 bases each). This CDR3 region has 15 residues. In germline, CDR1 is SEHNR, CDR2 FQNEAQ (reference sequence). V lost 1 base to trimming and J lost 8 bases, with 16 bases between them. In nucleotides, the CDR3 is TGTGCCAGCAGCTTAGGATGGGGGTCCCGCGGTACGCAGTATTTT. Protein product: CASSLGWGSRGTQYF.

This clonotype was counted between two and nine times. The rearrangement joins TRBV13 to TRBJ2-2; a possible D gene is TRBD1 (5 bases). V was trimmed by 1 base and J by 6 bases, leaving 12 bases between them. CDR1 PRHDT and CDR2 FYEKMQ come from the germline V gene (reference sequence). This CDR3 is built from 15 residues. CDR3 coding DNA: TGTGCCAGCAGCTTAGCCTGGGGCACGTCCGGGGAGCTGTTTTTT. Amino acid sequence: CASSLAWGTSGELFF.

This rearrangement joins TRBV28 to TRBJ1-2, with unresolved D. The CDR3 has 12 residues. V lost 4 bases to trimming and J lost 6 bases, with 9 bases between them. Germline V lookup: CDR1 MDHEN, CDR2 SYDVKM. The CDR3 bases are TGTGCCAGCAGTTCCCCGATCGATGGCTACACCTTC. Its translation: CASSSPIDGYTF.

The sample holds one count of this clonotype. The chain is built from TRBV6-5 and TRBJ2-1; D tentatively reads TRBD1 or TRBD2 (5 bases each). Germline assignment: CDR1 MNHEY and CDR2 SVGAGI. The V gene lost 2 bases and the J gene lost 9 bases, with 14 bases spanning the gap. The CDR3 has 14 residues. CDR3 residues: CASSYPGEGSEQFF. The CDR3 DNA is TGTGCCAGCAGTTACCCCGGAGAGGGGTCTGAGCAGTTCTTC.

V is TRBV2 and J is TRBJ2-7; possible D gene TRBD2, 6 bases. Per germline, CDR1 SNHLY and CDR2 FYNNEI. Trimming took 1 base from V and 0 from J, leaving 10 bases between them. The CDR3 is 15 amino acids. CDR3 coding DNA: TGTGCCAGCAGTGAAGGTCTCGGGAGCTCCTACGAGCAGTACTTC. It specifies CASSEGLGSSYEQYF.

The J gene is TRBJ2-3, the V gene TRBV10-3; tentatively, D is TRBD1 (5 bases). V was clipped by 0 bases and J by 0 bases, with 7 bases between them. Germline CDR1 ENHRY, CDR2 SYGVKD. This CDR3 region has 15 residues. CDR3 in DNA: TGTGCCATCAGTGAGTCCGGACACAGCACAGATACGCAGTATTTT. It encodes CAISESGHSTDTQYF.

This clonotype was observed a few times. The chain joins TRBV7-2 to TRBJ2-1; D might be TRBD1 (5 bases). Trimming cost V 1 base and J 8 bases, with 12 bases left between them. The germline gives CDR1 SGHTA, CDR2 FQGNSA. This CDR3 region has 14 residues. CDR3 bases: TGTGCCAGCAGCTTAGTTAGCAGGGCCCATGAGCAGTTCTTC. Encoded protein: CASSLVSRAHEQFF.

The rearrangement links TRBV28 to TRBJ2-2, with 9 bases lining up with TRBD1. This CDR3 has 16 residues. Germline CDR1 and CDR2: MDHEN and SYDVKM. V shed 7 bases and J 5 bases; nucleotides not matched to a gene: 11. CDR3: CASTDRDRESTGELFF. Here the CDR3 DNA reads TGTGCCAGCACAGACCGGGACAGGGAAAGTACCGGGGAGCTGTTTTTT.

The genes are TRBV7-9 and TRBJ2-4, with a weak D call TRBD2 (6 bases). The V and J ends lost 2 bases and 6 bases respectively, with 8 bases between them. The V gene's germline CDR1 is SEHNR and CDR2 FQNEAQ (reference sequence). CDR3 length: 13 residues. CDR3 sequence: CASSLTGRNIQYF. CDR3 sequence (DNA): TGTGCCAGCAGCTTAACCGGGAGAAACATTCAGTACTTC. The variable domain in full, completed from reference TRBV7-9 and TRBJ2-4, reads DTGVSQNPRHKITKRGQNVTFRCDPISEHNRLYWYRQTLGQGPEFLTYFQNEAQLEKSRLLSDRFSAERPKGSFSTLEIQRTEQGDSAMYLCASSLTGRNIQYFGAGTRLSVL.

This clonotype was seen at least ten times. The rearrangement uses TRBV11-2 and TRBJ2-7; TRBD1 or TRBD2 may be the D gene (5 bases each). The CDR3 has 19 residues. Germline lookup yields CDR1 SGHAT and CDR2 FQNNGV. V dropped 4 bases and J dropped 0 bases, with 25 bases sitting between them. Written as DNA, the CDR3 is TGTGCCAGCAGCTCACCTGGGGCGAGAGGAGGTCTCGGCTCCTACGAGCAGTACTTC. This gives the protein CASSSPGARGGLGSYEQYF.

Many counts were recorded for this clonotype. J is TRBJ2-7 and V is TRBV7-2; 7 bases fit TRBD1. J was trimmed by 6 bases and V by 5 bases; bases with no gene match: 7. The germline V gene encodes CDR1 SGHTA and CDR2 FQGNSA. The CDR3 length is 13 residues. CDR3 amino acids: CASSPPTGFEQYF. DNA for the CDR3: TGTGCCAGCAGCCCACCGACAGGGTTCGAGCAGTACTTC.

This chain uses TRBV7-6 with TRBJ2-1; a weak D match, TRBD2 (6 bases). The germline gives CDR1 SGHVS, CDR2 FNYEAQ. This CDR3 comprises 16 residues. V was shortened by 3 bases and J by 5 bases, with 17 bases between the two germline ends. The CDR3 reads CASSFPKTGGNNEQFF. The CDR3 DNA reads TGTGCCAGCAGCTTCCCGAAGACCGGGGGAAACAATGAGCAGTTCTTC.

This clonotype was detected many times. The V call is TRBV2, the J call TRBJ1-1; no clear D. V was clipped by 4 bases and J by 7 bases, with 7 bases between them. The CDR3 has 11 residues. From germline, CDR1 is SNHLY and CDR2 FYNNEI. This chain's CDR3 is CASSGALEAFF. The CDR3 nucleotides are TGTGCCAGCAGTGGTGCTCTTGAAGCTTTCTTT. The variable domain in full, with the rest retrieved from reference TRBV2 and TRBJ1-1, is EPEVTQTPSHQVTQMGQEVILRCVPISNHLYFYWYRQILGQKVEFLVSFYNNEISEKSEIFDDQFSVERPDGSNFTLKIRSTKLEDSAMYFCASSGALEAFFGQGTRLTVV.